The 15 T cell receptor beta chains reported below all come from one sample, sequenced in a study of T cell responses to AZD1222 COVID-19 vaccine (TCRdb year 2021). Libraries came from the immunoSEQ multiplex PCR assay. Imported from immuneACCESS, the table was reduced by TCRdb to in-frame sequences with V and J called. These copies leave out some clones; in studies compared against another copy, an unresolved V gene accounts for under half, and the cause of the remainder is not known. Present in this sample are approximately 120,000 clones, 93% of which were seen just once. The biggest ten clones account for about 3% of the sample. Interpreted using the paper, the time point label stands for: baseline before first vaccination. The specimen comprised peripheral blood, sampled on day 0 of AZD1222 vaccination. These receptors originate from an adult in good health.

The chain has TRBV28 and TRBJ1-1; TRBD1 matches at 10 bases. V dropped 5 bases and J dropped 5; count of bases not matched to a gene: 5. Germline lookup yields CDR1 MDHEN and CDR2 SYDVKM. The CDR3 loop spans 14 amino acids. CDR3 in DNA: TGTGCCAGCAGTCGGGACAGGGGCGGAACTGAAGCTTTCTTT. Its translation is CASSRDRGGTEAFF. The variable domain in full, with the rest retrieved from reference TRBV28 and TRBJ1-1, is DVKVTQSSRYLVKRTGEKVFLECVQDMDHENMFWYRQDPGLGLRLIYFSYDVKMKEKGDIPEGYSVSREKKERFSLILESASTNQTSMYLCASSRDRGGTEAFFGQGTRLTVV.

This chain connects TRBV18 to TRBJ2-1; weak D call: TRBD1 (6 bases). Germline lookup yields CDR1 KGHSH and CDR2 LQKENI. Trimming removed 6 bases at V and 0 bases at J, with 12 bases between. The CDR3 spans 15 residues. The CDR3 DNA reads TGTGCCAGCTCTTCTAGGGGGAGCTCCTACAATGAGCAGTTCTTC. Amino acids: CASSSRGSSYNEQFF. Supplemented by reference TRBV18 and TRBJ2-1, the full variable domain reads NAGVMQNPRHLVRRRGQEARLRCSPMKGHSHVYWYRQLPEEGLKFMVYLQKENIIDESGMPKERFSAEFPKEGPSILRIQQVVRGDSAAYFCASSSRGSSYNEQFFGPGTRLTVL.

The chain combines TRBV5-1 with TRBJ2-3, with 7 bases fitting TRBD1. From germline, CDR1 is SGHRS and CDR2 YFSETQ. This CDR3 spans 15 amino acids. Trimming took 5 bases from V and 3 from J; bases not matched to a gene: 9. The CDR3 DNA reads as TGCGCCAGCAGACCAAGGGGGACAGCGACAGATACGCAGTATTTT. Translated, it gives CASRPRGTATDTQYF.

V and J are TRBV4-1 and TRBJ2-7, with 9 positions matching TRBD2. The CDR3 is 15 residues long. CDR1 and CDR2 from the germline V gene are MGHRA and YSYEKL. With 1 base clipped from V and 3 bases from J, the junction kept 4 bases outside the gene matches. The chain's CDR3 is CASSQGPTSGYEQYF. The CDR3 DNA reads as TGCGCCAGCAGCCAAGGCCCGACTAGCGGCTACGAGCAGTACTTC.

The chain recombines TRBV6-1 with TRBJ1-3, with TRBD1 matching over 7 bases. The CDR3 has 15 residues. The junction had 3 bases not matched to a gene; V was cut back by 2 bases and J by 2 bases. Germline V lookup: CDR1 MNHNS, CDR2 SASEGT. The CDR3 DNA reads as TGTGCCAGCAGTGAAAGAGGGGGCACTGGAAACACCATATATTTT. It yields the protein CASSERGGTGNTIYF.

This clone has only one observation. The chain employs TRBV6-2 or TRBV6-3 and TRBJ2-2; D assignment may be TRBD1 or TRBD2 (6 bases each). There are 15 residues in the CDR3. Germline assignment: CDR1 MNHEY and CDR2 SVGEGT. The V end lost 2 bases, the J end lost 7 bases, and 14 bases lay between the germline ends. Written as DNA, the CDR3 is TGTGCCAGCAGTTACCGTCGGAGGGGGAACGGGGAGCTGTTTTTT. Amino acids: CASSYRRRGNGELFF.

The DNA of the CDR3 is TGTGCCAGCAGCCATTCCATCTCTGGGGCCAACGTCCTGACTTTC. It specifies CASSHSISGANVLTF. The chain is built from TRBV7-8 and TRBJ2-6; unclear D gene. The germline V gene has CDR1 SGHVS and CDR2 FQNEAQ. The length of the CDR3 is 15 residues. Trimming took 5 bases from V and 0 from J, leaving 8 bases between them.

The rearrangement joins TRBV4-1 to TRBJ1-4; possibly TRBD1 for D (5 bases). The germline CDR1 and CDR2 sequences are MGHRA and YSYEKL. This CDR3 is built from 15 residues. Trimming took 5 bases from V and 6 from J, leaving 16 bases between them. The CDR3 sequence is CASSEAGRAYEKLFF. CDR3 in DNA: TGCGCCAGCAGCGAGGCAGGGAGGGCTTATGAAAAACTGTTTTTT.

This chain links TRBV5-4 with TRBJ2-1; weak D call: TRBD2 (6 bases). Germline CDR1 reads SGHNT; CDR2 reads YYREEE (reference sequence). The length of the CDR3 is 15 residues. Trimming took off 4 bases at V and 0 bases at J, with 11 bases between the two ends. CDR3 nucleotide sequence: TGTGCCAGCAGCCTGGGACTCTTCTCCTACAATGAGCAGTTCTTC. This gives the protein CASSLGLFSYNEQFF.

The rearrangement links TRBV7-8 to TRBJ1-5; 9 bases match TRBD1. V shed 5 bases, J shed 8 bases, and the junction held 4 bases outside the gene matches. The CDR3 is 13 residues long. From germline, CDR1 is SGHVS and CDR2 FQNEAQ. In nucleotides, the CDR3 is TGTGCCAGCAGCCGAGACAGGGGGGAGCCCCAGCATTTT. Protein: CASSRDRGEPQHF.

V gene TRBV9 combines with J gene TRBJ2-1; 8 bases are a match to TRBD2. Germline V gene data show CDR1 as SGDLS and CDR2 as YYNGEE. Trimming at V came to 3 bases and at J to 7 bases, leaving 6 bases not matched to a gene. This CDR3 has 14 residues. CDR3 loop: CASSASGSQNEQFF. CDR3 in DNA: TGTGCCAGCAGCGCAAGCGGGAGTCAGAATGAGCAGTTCTTC.

The chain employs TRBV27 and TRBJ1-2, with D uncertain. The V end was cut by 5 bases, the J end by 5 bases, with 18 bases between. The CDR3 length is 15 residues. CDR1 MNHEY and CDR2 SMNVEV come from the germline V gene (reference sequence). The CDR3 loop reads CASSTRAGRLYGYTF. The CDR3 DNA reads as TGTGCCAGCAGTACCCGGGCAGGTCGTCTATATGGCTACACCTTC.

In DNA, the CDR3 is TGTGCCAGCACGGGGGACAGGTGGAATGAAAAACTGTTTTTT. It codes for CASTGDRWNEKLFF. The chain has TRBV28 and TRBJ1-4; 8 positions agree with TRBD1. Per the germline V gene, CDR1 is MDHEN and CDR2 is SYDVKM. The CDR3 runs 14 residues. V lost 7 bases, J lost 5 bases, and 6 bases stayed unmatched. The full variable domain, completed using reference TRBV28 and TRBJ1-4, is DVKVTQSSRYLVKRTGEKVFLECVQDMDHENMFWYRQDPGLGLRLIYFSYDVKMKEKGDIPEGYSVSREKKERFSLILESASTNQTSMYLCASTGDRWNEKLFFGSGTQLSVL.

The rearrangement links TRBV13 to TRBJ1-6, with D perhaps TRBD1 (5 bases). The CDR3 is 17 amino acids. Germline CDR1 and CDR2: PRHDT and FYEKMQ (reference sequence). Trimming stripped 2 bases from V and 5 bases from J, with 16 bases between. The CDR3 loop reads CASSLIGAQGDNSPLHF. The CDR3 bases are TGTGCCAGCAGCTTAATCGGGGCGCAAGGGGATAATTCACCCCTCCACTTT.

This rearrangement joins TRBV19 to TRBJ1-1; D unclear. V was shortened by 0 bases and J by 4 bases, with 9 bases between the two germline ends. CDR3 size: 14 residues. CDR1 is LNHDA and CDR2 is SQIVND in the germline V gene (reference sequence). The CDR3 spells CASSIERPATEAFF. CDR3 coding DNA: TGTGCCAGTAGTATAGAAAGGCCGGCCACTGAAGCTTTCTTT.